These 25 T cell receptor beta chains share one sample of origin, sequenced in a study of blood T cell repertoires in COVID-19. This table comes from immunoSEQ multiplex PCR, and its TCRdb copy is limited to in-frame clones, with some not included. The table includes under 200,000 clones, around four fifths detected once. Sequenced sample: peripheral blood. These receptors were obtained from a man aged 55 to 69 with COVID-19, enrolled during active disease.

This clone was counted ten times or more. The chain recombines TRBV4-2 with TRBJ2-7, with TRBD1 as a possible D gene (5 bases). Trimming pared 4 bases from V and 2 bases from J, leaving 15 bases between. The CDR3 runs 15 residues. Germline V lookup: CDR1 LGHNA, CDR2 YNFKEQ. CDR3 sequence (DNA): TGTGCCAGCAGCCCTGGCGACAGTAAAACCTACGAGCAGTACTTC. As protein: CASSPGDSKTYEQYF.

The chain employs TRBV6-5 and TRBJ2-6; 7 bases match TRBD1. From germline, CDR1 is MNHEY and CDR2 SVGAGI. This CDR3 is 15 amino acids long. With V trimmed by 10 bases and J by 1 base, 7 bases remained unmatched. CDR3 sequence: CATDRTLSGANVLTF. DNA for the CDR3: TGTGCCACGGACAGGACCCTTTCTGGGGCCAACGTCCTGACTTTC.

The chain joins TRBV10-1 to TRBJ1-5; 9 bases line up with TRBD1. With 3 bases clipped from V and 7 bases from J, the junction kept 1 base outside the gene matches. Per germline, CDR1 WNHNN and CDR2 SYGVQD (reference sequence). This CDR3 contains 13 residues. The CDR3 spells CASSEQGAQPQHF. CDR3 nucleotides: TGCGCCAGCAGTGAACAGGGGGCCCAGCCCCAGCATTTT.

The chain recombines TRBV29-1 with TRBJ1-1; the D is unclear. The CDR3 covers 12 residues. The germline V and J ends were trimmed by 0 bases and 6 bases, with 8 bases remaining between them. CDR1 and CDR2 from the germline V gene are SQVTM and ANQGSEA. CDR3 nucleotides: TGCAGCGTTGAAGAGGCCCGGGCTGAAGCTTTCTTT. It is translated as CSVEEARAEAFF.

The CDR3 nucleotides read TGTGCCAGCAGTGAAGTGTCGGGATGGAGCAATCAGCCCCAGCATTTT. Amino acids: CASSEVSGWSNQPQHF. This chain joins TRBV6-1 and TRBJ1-5; D gene uncertain. Per germline, CDR1 MNHNS and CDR2 SASEGT. V was cut by 1 base and J by 1 base, with 11 bases left in between. The CDR3 is made up of 16 amino acids.

This clone turned up a few times. This chain's CDR3 is CASRPNGEKLFF. In DNA form, the CDR3 reads TGTGCCAGCCGCCCAAACGGTGAAAAACTGTTTTTT. V usage is TRBV2 and J usage is TRBJ1-4; D is ambiguous. Germline loops: CDR1 SNHLY, CDR2 FYNNEI. This CDR3 is built from 12 residues. Deletions cut 8 bases from V and 7 bases from J, with 11 bases between.

The V call is TRBV11-2, the J call TRBJ2-6; TRBD2 is a possible D gene (5 bases). Germline-derived CDR1 and CDR2 are SGHAT and FQNNGV. The CDR3 loop spans 13 amino acids. Trimming took off 3 bases at V and 12 bases at J, with 12 bases between the two ends. For the CDR3, the DNA is TGTGCCAGCAGCTTGGCGGGCTCGCGCGTCCTGACTTTC. Amino acids: CASSLAGSRVLTF.

The chain couples TRBV5-1 to TRBJ2-6; TRBD1 matches at 8 bases. The CDR3 is made up of 18 amino acids. From germline, CDR1 is SGHRS and CDR2 YFSETQ. V shed 1 base and J 4 bases; nucleotides not matched to a gene: 10. DNA of the CDR3: TGCGCCAGCAGCTTGTTTCCAGGGGGCTTAGGAGGGGCCAACGTCCTGACTTTC. Its protein product is CASSLFPGGLGGANVLTF.

The gene calls are TRBV28 and TRBJ2-1; 10 positions match TRBD2. V trimming: 8 bases; J trimming: 2 bases; junction bases outside the gene matches: 15. Germline CDR1 reads MDHEN; CDR2 reads SYDVKM. The CDR3 is made up of 18 amino acids. CDR3 DNA sequence: TGTGCCAGCCAAGTTCTTGGTAGCGGGAGGTTTACCTACAATGAGCAGTTCTTC. It yields the protein CASQVLGSGRFTYNEQFF.

This rearrangement joins TRBV12-5 to TRBJ1-5; 9 bases match TRBD1. This CDR3 contains 15 residues. Germline-derived CDR1 and CDR2 are LGHNT and FRNRAP. V gave up 1 base and J gave up 7 bases; unmatched junction bases: 5. The CDR3, as DNA: TGTGCTAGTGGTTTGGGGGGGACAGGGAACCAGCCCCAGCATTTT. Amino acid sequence: CASGLGGTGNQPQHF.

V and J are TRBV19 and TRBJ1-1, with 7 bases that match TRBD1. The V gene end was trimmed by 5 bases and the J gene end by 1 base; junction bases not matched to a gene: 4. The CDR3 consists of 14 residues. Germline assignment: CDR1 LNHDA and CDR2 SQIVND (reference sequence). The CDR3 DNA follows: TGTGCCAGTAGTCCGGACAGGACGAACACTGAAGCTTTCTTT. Protein product: CASSPDRTNTEAFF.

The rearrangement links TRBV4-2 to TRBJ1-2, with 7 bases aligning to TRBD1. CDR3 length equals 14 residues. After removal of 0 bases from V and 6 bases from J, the junction contained 4 bases not matched to a gene. Germline values: CDR1 LGHNA, CDR2 YNFKEQ. The CDR3 is CASSQDRGVDGYTF. The DNA of the CDR3 is TGTGCCAGCAGCCAAGACAGGGGGGTTGATGGCTACACCTTC.

This clone was seen a single time. The chain couples TRBV27 to TRBJ2-7; tentatively, D is TRBD1 (6 bases). V was shortened by 0 bases and J by 1 base, with 7 bases between the two germline ends. CDR1 MNHEY and CDR2 SMNVEV come from the germline V gene (reference sequence). The CDR3 has 14 amino acids. The CDR3 bases are TGTGCCAGCAGTTTATCGACAGGTTCCTACGAGCAGTACTTC. This codes for CASSLSTGSYEQYF.

The rearrangement joins TRBV10-3 to TRBJ2-7; 11 bases line up with TRBD2. CDR1 is ENHRY, CDR2 SYGVKD, per germline. CDR3 size: 15 residues. Trimming at V came to 2 bases and at J to 4 bases, leaving 4 bases not matched to a gene. CDR3 DNA: TGTGCCATCAGTGAGGGGCTAGCGGGAGGTTACGAGCAGTACTTC. Its translation: CAISEGLAGGYEQYF.

This clone was seen more than once but under ten times. J is TRBJ1-2 and V is TRBV6-5; TRBD1 agrees at 9 bases. Germline lookup yields CDR1 MNHEY and CDR2 SVGAGI. Losses at the gene ends were 0 bases for V and 7 bases for J; bases not matched to a gene: 6. The CDR3 is 15 residues long. CDR3 sequence: CASSYSEGTGSGYTF. CDR3 in DNA: TGTGCCAGCAGTTACTCTGAAGGGACAGGGTCTGGCTACACCTTC.

The genes are TRBV5-1 and TRBJ2-7, with TRBD1 identical over 8 bases. The J segment lost 3 bases and the V segment lost 0 bases, leaving 5 bases of the junction unmatched. The V gene's germline CDR1 is SGHRS and CDR2 YFSETQ. The CDR3 consists of 15 residues. CDR3 protein: CASSLGTGTDYEQYF. The CDR3 nucleotides are TGCGCCAGCAGCTTGGGGACAGGGACTGACTACGAGCAGTACTTC. Using reference TRBV5-1 and TRBJ2-7 for the parts outside the CDR3, the full variable domain is KAGVTQTPRYLIKTRGQQVTLSCSPISGHRSVSWYQQTPGQGLQFLFEYFSETQRNKGNFPGRFSGRQFSNSRSEMNVSTLELGDSALYLCASSLGTGTDYEQYFGPGTRLTVT.

V gene TRBV15 combines with J gene TRBJ1-2; D gene ambiguous. The V gene's germline CDR1 is LNHNV and CDR2 YYDKDF (reference sequence). V lost 3 bases and J lost 4, with 15 bases in between. The CDR3 runs to 15 residues. The CDR3 protein is CATSSPDRLAYGYTF. CDR3 bases: TGTGCCACCAGCAGCCCCGACCGACTGGCCTATGGCTACACCTTC.

J is TRBJ1-1 and V is TRBV19; D is uncertain. The CDR3 consists of 13 residues. Germline values: CDR1 LNHDA, CDR2 SQIVND (reference sequence). V lost 1 base, J lost 7 bases, and 10 bases lay in between. The CDR3 sequence is CASSIALAREAFF. The CDR3 region has the DNA TGTGCCAGTAGTATAGCCCTGGCCCGTGAAGCTTTCTTT. Full variable domain (outside the CDR3, taken from reference TRBV19 and TRBJ1-1): DGGITQSPKYLFRKEGQNVTLSCEQNLNHDAMYWYRQDPGQGLRLIYYSQIVNDFQKGDIAEGYSVSREKKESFPLTVTSAQKNPTAFYLCASSIALAREAFFGQGTRLTVV.

The gene calls are TRBV14 and TRBJ2-7; 8 nucleotides match TRBD1. This CDR3 is built from 14 residues. Unmatched junction bases numbered 7, after V lost 4 bases and J lost 5 bases. CDR1 is SGHDN, CDR2 FVKESK, per germline. The CDR3 protein is CASSPTGVYDEQYF. CDR3 DNA sequence: TGTGCCAGCAGCCCGACAGGGGTCTATGACGAGCAGTACTTC.

This clone was detected a few times. V and J are TRBV6-6 and TRBJ1-6; D remains ambiguous. The germline CDR1 and CDR2 sequences are MNHNY and SVGAGI (reference sequence). This CDR3 comprises 17 residues. With 5 bases removed from V and 6 bases from J, the gap between germline ends came to 20 bases. The CDR3 region has the DNA TGTGCCAGCAGTCGGGAGGGCGGGAGGACGACTAATTCACCCCTCCACTTT. Amino acids: CASSREGGRTTNSPLHF.

The genes are TRBV29-1 and TRBJ2-3; TRBD1 agrees at 9 bases. Looked up from germline, CDR1 is SQVTM and CDR2 is ANQGSEA. V lost 8 bases and J lost 1; bases outside the gene matches: 1. This CDR3 region has 12 residues. Written as DNA, the CDR3 is TGCAGCTGGACAGGGGGCACAGATACGCAGTATTTT. Amino acids: CSWTGGTDTQYF.

The chain has TRBV6-5 and TRBJ1-2; maybe TRBD1 (5 bases). Deletions cut 2 bases from V and 4 bases from J, with 8 bases between. CDR3 size: 13 residues. Germline CDR1 and CDR2: MNHEY and SVGAGI. CDR3 sequence (DNA): TGTGCCAGCAGTTACCGCCAGGGCTATGGCTACACCTTC. This sequence encodes CASSYRQGYGYTF.

The chain combines TRBV24-1 with TRBJ1-4; 11 nucleotides match TRBD1. The CDR3 covers 16 residues. In germline, CDR1 is KGHDR, CDR2 SFDVKD. J gave up 8 bases and V 4 bases, and 8 bases lay outside the gene matches. CDR3 sequence (DNA): TGTGCCACCAGTGACCCAGGACAGGGGGCACGGGAAAAACTGTTTTTT. Translated: CATSDPGQGAREKLFF.

The V and J genes are TRBV30 and TRBJ1-1; 7 nucleotides line up with TRBD1. From germline, CDR1 is GTSNPN and CDR2 SVGIG (reference sequence). The trim removed 1 base at V and 4 bases at J, leaving 3 bases unmatched. This CDR3 region has 13 residues. CDR3 DNA sequence: TGTGCCTGGAGTGGGACAGGAGGCACTGAAGCTTTCTTT. Amino acid sequence: CAWSGTGGTEAFF.

This sequence joins TRBV7-2 and TRBJ2-2; TRBD1 agrees at 10 bases. V dropped 3 bases and J dropped 5; count of bases not matched to a gene: 3. Germline V gives CDR1 SGHTA, CDR2 FQGNSA. The CDR3 is made up of 15 amino acids. The CDR3 coding sequence is TGTGCCAGCAGCTTCCGGACAGGGGGGACCGGGGAGCTGTTTTTT. Translation gives CASSFRTGGTGELFF.